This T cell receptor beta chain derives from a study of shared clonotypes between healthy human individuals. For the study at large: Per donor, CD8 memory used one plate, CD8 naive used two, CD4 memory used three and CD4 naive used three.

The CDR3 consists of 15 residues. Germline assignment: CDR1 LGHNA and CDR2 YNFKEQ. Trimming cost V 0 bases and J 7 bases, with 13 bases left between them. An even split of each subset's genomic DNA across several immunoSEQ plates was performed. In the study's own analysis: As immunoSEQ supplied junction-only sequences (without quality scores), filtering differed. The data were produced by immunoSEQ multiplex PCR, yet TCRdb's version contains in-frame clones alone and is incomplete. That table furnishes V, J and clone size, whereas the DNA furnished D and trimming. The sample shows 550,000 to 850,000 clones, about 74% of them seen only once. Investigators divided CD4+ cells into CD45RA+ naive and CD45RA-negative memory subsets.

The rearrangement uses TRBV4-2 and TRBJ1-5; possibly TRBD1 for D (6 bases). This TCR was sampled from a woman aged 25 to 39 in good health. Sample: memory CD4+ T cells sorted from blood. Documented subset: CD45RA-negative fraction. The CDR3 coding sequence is TGTGCCAGCAGCCAAGATGTGGGGGGCGGACAGCCCCAGCATTTT. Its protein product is CASSQDVGGGQPQHF.